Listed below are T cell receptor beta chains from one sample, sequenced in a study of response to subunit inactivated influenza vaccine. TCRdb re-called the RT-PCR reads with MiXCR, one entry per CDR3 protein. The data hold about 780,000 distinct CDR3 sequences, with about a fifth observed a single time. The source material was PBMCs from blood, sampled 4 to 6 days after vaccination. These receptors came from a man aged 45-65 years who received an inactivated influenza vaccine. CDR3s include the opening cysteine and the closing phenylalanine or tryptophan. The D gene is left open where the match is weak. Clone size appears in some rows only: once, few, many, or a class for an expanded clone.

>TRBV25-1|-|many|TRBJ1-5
CPWGENNQPQHF
TGTCCTTGGGGGGAGAACAATCAGCCCCAGCATTTT
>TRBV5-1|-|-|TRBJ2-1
CASSLEGSQAGEQFF
TGCGCCAGCAGCTTGGAGGGTAGTCAGGCCGGTGAGCAGTTCTTC
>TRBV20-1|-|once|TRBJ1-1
CSASSQSGTEAFF
TGCAGTGCTAGCTCCCAATCGGGCACTGAAGCTTTCTTT
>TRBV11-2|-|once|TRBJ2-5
CASSLNGGTQYF
TGTGCCAGCAGCTTAAACGGGGGGACCCAGTACTTC
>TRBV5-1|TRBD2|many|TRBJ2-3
CASSLGSSSGGTDTQYF
TGCGCCAGCAGCTTGGGGAGTTCTAGCGGGGGAACAGATACGCAGTATTTT
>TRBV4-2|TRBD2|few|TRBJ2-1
CASSQVSGGFTYNEQFF
TGTGCCAGCAGCCAAGTTTCGGGGGGGTTCACCTACAATGAGCAGTTCTTC
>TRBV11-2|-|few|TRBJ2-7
CASSRDFGTYEQYF
TGTGCCAGCAGCCGGGACTTTGGGACCTACGAGCAGTACTTC
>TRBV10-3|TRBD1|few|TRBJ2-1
CATTGSGDEQFF
TGTGCCACGACAGGGTCTGGAGATGAGCAGTTCTTC
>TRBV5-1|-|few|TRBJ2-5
CASSLPGSYQETQYF
TGCGCCAGCAGCTTGCCCGGGTCGTACCAAGAGACCCAGTACTTC
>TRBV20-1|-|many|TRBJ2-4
CSASDGALAKNIQYF
TGCAGTGCTAGTGACGGGGCTCTAGCCAAAAACATTCAGTACTTC
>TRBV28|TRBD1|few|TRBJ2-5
CASSSWGTGGQETQYF
TGTGCCAGCAGTTCATGGGGGACAGGGGGCCAAGAGACCCAGTACTTC
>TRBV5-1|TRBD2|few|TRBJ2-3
CASSFSVGGSSDTQYF
TGCGCCAGCAGCTTTTCCGTCGGCGGGAGCTCAGATACGCAGTATTTT
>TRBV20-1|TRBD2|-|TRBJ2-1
CSASQTSGNEQFF
TGCAGTGCTTCCCAGACTAGCGGGAATGAGCAGTTCTTC
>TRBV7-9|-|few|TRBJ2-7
CASSLQGYSYEQYF
TGTGCCAGCAGCTTACAGGGTTACTCCTACGAGCAGTACTTC
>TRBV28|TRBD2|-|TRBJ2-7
CASRGEGLAGVYEQYF
TGTGCCAGCAGGGGCGAGGGGCTAGCGGGGGTCTACGAGCAGTACTTC
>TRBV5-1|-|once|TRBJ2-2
CASSLTSRKTGELFF
TGCGCCAGCAGCTTGACTAGTCGGAAGACCGGGGAGCTGTTTTTT
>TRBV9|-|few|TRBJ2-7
CASSVNQGPQYF
TGTGCCAGCAGCGTTAATCAGGGGCCGCAGTACTTC
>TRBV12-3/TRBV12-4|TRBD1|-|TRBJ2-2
CASTRDRGFGELFF
TGTGCCAGCACCCGGGACAGGGGGTTCGGGGAGCTGTTTTTT
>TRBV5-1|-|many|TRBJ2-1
CASSLGQLATYNEQFF
TGCGCCAGCAGCTTGGGGCAGCTTGCTACATACAATGAGCAGTTCTTC
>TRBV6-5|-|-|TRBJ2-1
CASSYDSGIYNEQFF
TGTGCCAGCAGTTATGATAGCGGAATCTACAATGAGCAGTTCTTC
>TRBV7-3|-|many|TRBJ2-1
CASSFITSHEQFF
TGTGCCAGCAGCTTTATCACTAGTCATGAGCAGTTCTTC
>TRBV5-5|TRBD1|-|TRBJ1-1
CASSLGLGQANTEAFF
TGTGCCAGCAGCTTGGGTTTGGGACAGGCGAACACTGAAGCTTTCTTT
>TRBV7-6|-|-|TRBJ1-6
CASSGGGVNSPLHF
TGTGCCAGCAGCGGAGGGGGGGTGAACTCACCCCTCCACTTT
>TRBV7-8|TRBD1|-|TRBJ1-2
CASSLPRAGGADYGYTF
TGTGCCAGCAGCTTACCCCGGGCAGGGGGCGCGGACTATGGCTACACCTTC
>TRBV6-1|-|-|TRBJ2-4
CASSTQGAGPKNIQYF
TGTGCCAGCAGTACCCAGGGAGCAGGGCCCAAAAACATTCAGTACTTC
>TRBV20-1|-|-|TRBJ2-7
CSARAGYEQYF
TGCAGTGCTAGAGCCGGCTACGAGCAGTACTTC
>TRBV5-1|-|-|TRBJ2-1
CASSLRANYNEQFF
TGCGCCAGCAGCTTAAGGGCCAACTACAATGAGCAGTTCTTC
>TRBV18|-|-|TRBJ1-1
CASSPPGVSREAFF
TGTGCCAGCTCACCTCCGGGGGTATCGAGGGAAGCTTTCTTT
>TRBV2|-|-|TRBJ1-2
CASSPPSGTHGYTF
TGTGCCAGCAGTCCCCCCTCAGGGACCCATGGCTACACCTTC